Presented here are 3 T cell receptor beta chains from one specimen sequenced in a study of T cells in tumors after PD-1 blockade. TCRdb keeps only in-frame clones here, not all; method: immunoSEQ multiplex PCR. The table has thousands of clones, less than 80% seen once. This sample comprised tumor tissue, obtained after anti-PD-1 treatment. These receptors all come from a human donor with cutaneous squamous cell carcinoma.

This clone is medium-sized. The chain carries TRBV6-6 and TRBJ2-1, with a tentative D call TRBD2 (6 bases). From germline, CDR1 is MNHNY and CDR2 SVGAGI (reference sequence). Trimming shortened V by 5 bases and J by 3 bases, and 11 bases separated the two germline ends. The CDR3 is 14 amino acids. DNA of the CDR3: TGTGCCAGCAGTGCCTTGGAGGGCTACAATGAGCAGTTCTTC. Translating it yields CASSALEGYNEQFF.

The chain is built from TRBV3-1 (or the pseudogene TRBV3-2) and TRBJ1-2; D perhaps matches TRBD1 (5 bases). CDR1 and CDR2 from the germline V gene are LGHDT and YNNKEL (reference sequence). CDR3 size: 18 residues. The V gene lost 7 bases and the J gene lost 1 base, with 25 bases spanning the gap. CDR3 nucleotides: TGTGCCAGCAACTCCCGGGGAGGGGCCCTCTCTCTTAACTATGGCTACACCTTC. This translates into CASNSRGGALSLNYGYTF.

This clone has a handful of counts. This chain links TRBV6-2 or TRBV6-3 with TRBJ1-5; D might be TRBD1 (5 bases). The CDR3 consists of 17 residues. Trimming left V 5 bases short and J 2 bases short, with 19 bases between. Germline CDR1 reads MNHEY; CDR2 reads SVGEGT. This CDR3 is CASSRVVGRAGNQPQHF. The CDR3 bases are TGTGCCAGCAGTCGCGTCGTCGGCAGGGCTGGCAATCAGCCCCAGCATTTT.